This TCR beta chain was recovered during a study of naive and memory T cell subsets (TCRdb year 2017). A note on the overall study: Sorted naive and memory T cell subsets from peripheral blood were analyzed in the study using a UMI-based, open-source pipeline for TCR alpha and beta sequencing. The results of the functional CMV T cell responses matched the IgG serology results in every case. RNA was DNase-treated and reverse transcribed with TCR constant-region primers, mostly using SuperScript III.

Separate amplification of TCR alpha and beta chain libraries was performed from the second PCR step onward. Donor CMV status was determined by IFNgamma production from CD4+ T cells after overnight stimulation of fresh PBMCs with CMV viral lysate. Miltenyi beads were used first to positively select CD4 T cells, and CD8 T cells were then positively selected from the CD4-negative fraction. After staining for CD3, CD4, CD8, CD45RA, CD27 and a live/dead dye, cells were sorted on a BD Aria II into four subsets based on CD45RA and CD27. Blood was obtained from three healthy volunteers, and the blood from each volunteer was fractionated into CD4 and CD8 T cells and subsequently into four differentiation subsets. About 110 ml of peripheral blood was collected from each donor, and PBMC were isolated from the blood using Ficoll-Paque PLUS density-gradient centrifugation. Sorted cells were lysed in RLT buffer, after which RNA was extracted using a Qiagen RNeasy kit and stored at -80 degrees C.

On the study overall, not on this receptor specifically: RNA-based TCR counts may be affected by expression changes linked to T cell activation and differentiation. TCR abundance followed a power law whose exponent differed between naive and memory subsets but was consistent across the three individuals. Once error correction was done, more than 90% of naive TCR sequences showed up just once, which made the naive abundance distributions much steeper than those of the memory subsets. A few larger clonotypes were present in naive repertoires, especially CD8 naive repertoires, and these clonotypes were possibly memory cells re-expressing CD45RA. The repertoire findings for the naive and memory subsets could not be validated, as no ground truth was available. In both CD4 and CD8 cells, going from naive through CM, EM and EMRA, the Gini index went up while Shannon and inverse Simpson diversity went down. Single alpha or beta chain sequences, rather than paired alpha/beta receptors, were used to define clonotypes.

To prepare the library, UMI-ligation and nested PCR was applied. The beta constant-region primer was an equimolar mix of two oligonucleotides covering both TRBC1 and TRBC2. The ligated cDNA went through four rounds of PCR with nested alpha and beta constant-region primers together with the SP2 primer. A single-stranded oligonucleotide bearing the SP2 primer plus a 12-nucleotide UMI was ligated onto the 3' end of the cDNA by T4 RNA ligase 1. The ligation reaction was incubated at 16°C for about 19-24 hours. PCR2 was typically run as a SYBR Green qPCR and stopped at a predetermined threshold to prevent over-amplification. Agencourt AMPure XP magnetic beads were used for all purifications after the first. Libraries were quantified by Qubit and checked on a TapeStation, where a main peak was expected near 650 bp. Pooled libraries were sequenced on an Illumina MiSeq with v2 2x251 paired-end kits, typically giving roughly 0.95-2 million reads per sample. Libraries were pooled at around 4 nM per sample, and about 4.5-7% PhiX was added to improve cluster recognition. The original pipeline was this. FASTQ reads processed by Demultiplexor were assigned V and J genes by Decombinator through tag matching that tolerated a single base-pair mismatch. Collapsinator relied on UMIs to fix sequencing errors as well as frequency errors caused by PCR heterogeneity. TCRs were translated and CDR3s were extracted from the conserved cysteine to the FGXG phenylalanine by CDR3Translator, with non-productive sequences being flagged. Repertoires were subsampled to equal numbers of UMI-defined TCRs before Gini, Shannon entropy and inverse Simpson indices were calculated. Clonotype abundance distributions were fitted to a power law by maximum likelihood within the linear range. For one naive CD8 sample, the pipeline and MIGEC produced similar UMI counts, unique TCR numbers and clonal distributions. One analysis removed from the naive repertoire any naive TCRs that were also present in any memory subset from the same donor. The repertoires were searched for some 7,300 CMV-associated CDR3 sequences that had been compiled from VDJdb and a published dataset. TCRdb itself trimmed the public reads at Q25 with fastp, ran MiXCR and retained productive beta chains. Every entry covers one CDR3 protein and lists the most common genes and DNA from its rows. None of the V and J calls come from the authors' own analysis; TCRdb made them. Present in this sample are about 100,000 distinct CDR3 sequences, roughly 14% of which were seen just once. 2.8% of the sample goes to the ten largest clones.

Note on this clonotype: Which antigen it targets is not known. Per-base quality was not reported, and no clone a single base away is much larger than it.

The CDR3, from cysteine to phenylalanine, totals 13 residues. The read is trimmed to its CDR3 DNA, 39 bases read in frame from base 1. Trimming removed 6 bases from V and 7 bases from J, leaving 15 bases between the germline ends. Sequences PRHDT (CDR1) and FYEKMQ (CDR2) are obtained from the germline V gene (reference sequence). The receptor was isolated from a human donor in good health. The sequencing sample was made of naive CD8+ T cells from blood. The cell subset or site label of this sample denotes: naive T cells, CD45RA high CD27+. Rearrangement joined TRBV13 to TRBJ1-2, and TRBD1 may be the D gene, going by 6 matching bases. Here is the DNA: TGTGCCAGCAGATGGGGGGGCGCTGGTGGCTACACCTTC. It encodes CASRWGGAGGYTF.